In this sample, the clone carrying this T cell receptor beta chain turned up a few times. V gave up 5 bases and J gave up 13 bases, with 20 bases separating them. The CDR3 sequence is 14 residues long. In germline, CDR1 is SGHVS, CDR2 FQNEAQ. This record belongs to a study of blood T cells in healthy people across ages. Using a J-beta primer mix together with a sample-barcoded 5' primer, a second PCR was run for about 6 to 11 cycles. TCRdb re-called the 5' RACE reads through MiXCR, storing one row per CDR3 protein. Of more than 600,000 distinct CDR3 sequences detected, roughly 25% appear once; the ten largest clones hold just under 9.5%. These same data were also listed under a study on T cells of mothers and their children.

J is TRBJ1-4 and V is TRBV7-8, with D tentatively TRBD1 (6 bases). Sequenced: blood. This TCR was sampled from a boy under 18 in good health. The CDR3 spells CASSPGDPTEGLFF. In DNA, the CDR3 is TGTGCCAGCAGCCCAGGGGACCCCACTGAAGGACTGTTTTTT. The entire variable domain, with the rest obtained from reference TRBV7-8 and TRBJ1-4, is as follows: GAGVSQSPRYKVAKRGQDVALRCDPISGHVSLFWYQQALGQGPEFLTYFQNEAQLDKSGLPSDRFFAERPEGSVSTLKIQRTQQEDSAVYLCASSPGDPTEGLFFGSGTQLSVL.